The 16 T cell receptor beta chains in this list originate from one sample, sequenced in a study of blood T cells in healthy people across ages. The use of a sample-barcoded 5' primer and a J-beta primer mix characterized a second PCR of 7 to 11 cycles. TCRdb used MiXCR to reprocess the 5' RACE reads, holding one entry per CDR3 protein. The data contain 1.5 million to 2 million distinct CDR3 sequences, around 48% of them singletons. The sample comprised blood. These receptors were collected from a middle-aged woman in good health.

The CDR3: CASSQDQWTLSSYEQYF. The CDR3 nucleotides read TGTGCCAGCAGCCAAGATCAGTGGACATTAAGCTCCTACGAGCAGTACTTC. The J gene is TRBJ2-7, the V gene TRBV4-2, with D possibly being TRBD1 (5 bases). Deletions cut 0 bases from V and 0 bases from J, with 15 bases between. This CDR3 is built from 17 residues. CDR1 and CDR2 (germline): LGHNA, YNFKEQ.

This chain joins TRBV20-1 and TRBJ2-5, with D uncertain. The CDR3 is 11 amino acids. Trimming took off 1 base at V and 9 bases at J, with 9 bases between the two ends. The germline V gene encodes CDR1 DFQATT and CDR2 SNEGSKA (reference sequence). DNA of the CDR3: TGCAGTGCTAGAGGCGGTCGGGCCCAGTACTTC. This sequence encodes CSARGGRAQYF.

This clonotype was seen a handful of times. This chain joins TRBV27 and TRBJ1-2; the match to TRBD1 covers 8 bases. Germline V gene lookup returns CDR1 MNHEY and CDR2 SMNVEV (reference sequence). Germline trimming cut 5 bases from V and 0 bases from J; bases unmatched to any gene: 14. The CDR3 is 18 amino acids. The CDR3: CASSPVTGAYRTNYGYTF. Written as DNA, the CDR3 is TGTGCCAGCAGTCCCGTGACAGGGGCGTACCGAACTAACTATGGCTACACCTTC.

V is TRBV11-1 and J is TRBJ2-4; 11 nucleotides match TRBD1. The J call is in doubt because the DNA end fits TRBJ2-7 better. The CDR3 loop spans 15 amino acids. Per germline, CDR1 SGHAT and CDR2 FQDESV (reference sequence). The CDR3 DNA is TGTGCCAGCAGCTTAGCACCCGGGACAGGGGGCGAGCAGTACTTC. Translation: CASSLAPGTGGEQYF.

This clonotype was counted between two and nine times. The chain couples TRBV5-1 to TRBJ2-5; D perhaps matches TRBD1 (5 bases). Trimming stripped 4 bases from V and 5 bases from J, with 24 bases between. The CDR3 has 17 amino acids. Germline-derived CDR1 and CDR2 are SGHRS and YFSETQ. CDR3 protein: CASSLSTDLQNRETQYF. For the CDR3, the DNA is TGCGCCAGCAGCCTATCCACCGACCTACAAAACAGGGAGACCCAGTACTTC.

The sample holds a few counts of this clonotype. CDR3 sequence (DNA): TGCAGTGCACAGAGGATAAGCTCCTACAATGAGCAGTTCTTC. Its translation: CSAQRISSYNEQFF. The rearrangement links TRBV20-1 to TRBJ2-1; D uncertain. Germline assignment: CDR1 DFQATT and CDR2 SNEGSKA (reference sequence). Trimming stripped 6 bases from V and 0 bases from J, with 12 bases between. The CDR3 is 14 residues long.

The chain is built from TRBV20-1 and TRBJ2-5; 8 bases fit TRBD2. Per the germline V gene, CDR1 is DFQATT and CDR2 is SNEGSKA (reference sequence). The ends lost 0 bases at V and 1 base at J; junction bases unmatched: 10. The CDR3 loop spans 17 amino acids. Written as DNA, the CDR3 is TGCAGTGCTAGAGATTACCGGGGGGGCTACGTCCAAGAGACCCAGTACTTC. Protein product: CSARDYRGGYVQETQYF.

This chain connects TRBV20-1 to TRBJ2-3; TRBD2 aligns across 11 bases. Unmatched junction bases numbered 9, after V lost 6 bases and J lost 4 bases. Germline assignment: CDR1 DFQATT and CDR2 SNEGSKA (reference sequence). The CDR3 totals 15 residues. The CDR3 loop reads CSARYSGGASDTQYF. As DNA, the CDR3 is TGCAGTGCCCGTTATAGCGGGGGGGCCTCAGATACGCAGTATTTT.

The V gene is TRBV29-1, the J gene TRBJ1-1; TRBD1 might be the D (6 bases). The CDR3 is 15 residues long. V was trimmed by 4 bases and J by 1 base, leaving 16 bases between them. CDR1 is SQVTM and CDR2 is ANQGSEA in the germline V gene. The CDR3 reads CSVGAQGRGNTEAFF. CDR3 DNA sequence: TGCAGCGTTGGGGCTCAGGGGCGGGGGAACACTGAAGCTTTCTTT.

This rearrangement joins TRBV29-1 to TRBJ1-5; TRBD1 might be the D (5 bases). The CDR3 extends over 14 amino acids. Looked up from germline, CDR1 is SQVTM and CDR2 is ANQGSEA. Trimming removed 4 bases at V and 0 bases at J, with 10 bases between. CDR3 nucleotide sequence: TGCAGCGTTGTGTTGGACAATAGCAATCAGCCCCAGCATTTT. Its translation: CSVVLDNSNQPQHF.

V and J are TRBV27 and TRBJ2-3; 7 bases are shared with TRBD1. The CDR3 has 16 residues. In germline, CDR1 is MNHEY, CDR2 SMNVEV (reference sequence). With V trimmed by 5 bases and J by 2 bases, 10 bases remained unmatched. Here the CDR3 DNA reads TGTGCCAGCAGTCCACAGGGGAGACTCCTCACAGATACGCAGTATTTT. Residues: CASSPQGRLLTDTQYF.

Points on this clonotype: One end of the junction is discordant with germline, which a read error may explain. Here the CDR3 reads CASSQGDRGDGSDTRYF. DNA for the CDR3: TGTGCCAGCAGCCAAGGGGACAGAGGGGATGGATCCGATACGCGGTATTTT. V gene TRBV4-2 combines with J gene TRBJ2-3, with 7 bases lining up with TRBD1. Germline V gives CDR1 LGHNA, CDR2 YNFKEQ. The CDR3 contains 17 residues.

This clonotype was seen only a few times. The chain links TRBV20-1 to TRBJ1-2; 8 nucleotides agree with TRBD1. V lost 5 bases to trimming and J lost 4 bases; unmatched junction nucleotides: 3. CDR3 length equals 12 residues. Germline values: CDR1 DFQATT, CDR2 SNEGSKA (reference sequence). CDR3 amino acids: CSAAGGGYGYTF. The CDR3 region has the DNA TGCAGTGCTGCAGGGGGCGGCTATGGCTACACCTTC.

This clonotype was counted a few times. The rearrangement joins TRBV10-3 to TRBJ2-3; D remains ambiguous. Germline V gives CDR1 ENHRY, CDR2 SYGVKD. The CDR3 covers 11 residues. V was pared by 7 bases and J by 4 bases, with 6 bases between. Here the CDR3 DNA reads TGTGCCATCAAGGATCCAGATACGCAGTATTTT. Translation gives CAIKDPDTQYF.

This chain uses TRBV11-2 with TRBJ2-3, with 8 bases lining up with TRBD2. The length of the CDR3 is 17 residues. J gave up 3 bases and V 1 base, and 9 bases lay outside the gene matches. From germline, CDR1 is SGHAT and CDR2 FQNNGV. Here the CDR3 reads CASSLARGGLETDTQYF. In nucleotides, the CDR3 is TGTGCCAGCAGCTTAGCCCGGGGGGGCCTAGAAACAGATACGCAGTATTTT.

The rearrangement links TRBV7-2 to TRBJ2-1; 9 bases are shared with TRBD2. Germline V lookup: CDR1 SGHTA, CDR2 FQGNSA. The CDR3 length is 17 residues. V was clipped by 4 bases and J by 0 bases; unmatched bases: 7. The DNA of the CDR3 is TGTGCCAGCAGCTCGCTACCTAGCGGGGTCTCCTACAATGAGCAGTTCTTC. Protein: CASSSLPSGVSYNEQFF.